What follows are 20 T cell receptor beta chains derived from one specimen sequenced in a study of blood T cell repertoires in COVID-19. The method was immunoSEQ multiplex PCR; TCRdb's version includes in-frame clones alone and lacks a portion of them. Seen here are fewer than 250,000 clones, less than 85% observed once, and the top ten hold under 15%. Material: peripheral blood. Every receptor here comes from a woman between 50 and 59 years old with acute or convalescent COVID-19.

This rearrangement joins TRBV19 to TRBJ1-2; D possibly corresponds to TRBD1 (6 bases). Between the trimmed V and J ends, which lost 3 bases and 4 bases, there was a span of 21 bases. The CDR3 has 17 residues. Germline CDR1 and CDR2: LNHDA and SQIVND (reference sequence). As DNA, the CDR3 is TGTGCCAGTAGTATGACTAACCCCCAACAGGGCGGCTATGGCTACACCTTC. This sequence encodes CASSMTNPQQGGYGYTF.

The CDR3: CASSQPGDGVRSKNIQYF. CDR3 nucleotide sequence: TGCGCCAGCAGTCAACCGGGGGATGGGGTACGTTCCAAAAACATTCAGTACTTC. The chain joins TRBV23-1 to TRBJ2-4, with D possibly TRBD2 on 6 matching bases. TRBV23-1 is identified as an open reading frame with a role that is uncertain. V was trimmed by 2 bases and J by 2 bases, leaving 19 bases between them. CDR3 length: 18 residues.

The V and J genes are TRBV3-1 (or the pseudogene TRBV3-2) and TRBJ2-7, with 11 bases fitting TRBD2. Germline CDR1 reads LGHDT; CDR2 reads YNNKEL (reference sequence). This CDR3 is 14 amino acids long. The V gene end was trimmed by 6 bases and the J gene end by 2 bases; junction bases not matched to a gene: 3. In DNA, the CDR3 is TGTGCCAGCAGTTTAGCGGGAGGGCCCTACGAGCAGTACTTC. Translation: CASSLAGGPYEQYF.

The chain is built from TRBV28 and TRBJ2-1; D possibly corresponds to TRBD2 (6 bases). Trimming took off 4 bases at V and 0 bases at J, with 10 bases between the two ends. The CDR3 sequence is 15 residues long. Per the germline V gene, CDR1 is MDHEN and CDR2 is SYDVKM. The CDR3 reads CASSSGTRSYNEQFF. Here the CDR3 DNA reads TGTGCCAGCAGTTCCGGGACTCGCTCCTACAATGAGCAGTTCTTC.

Only one count was recorded for this clone. The rearrangement uses TRBV19 and TRBJ2-3; TRBD2 matches at 11 bases. The CDR3 loop spans 16 amino acids. Germline-derived CDR1 and CDR2 are LNHDA and SQIVND (reference sequence). V gave up 1 base and J gave up 3 bases; unmatched junction bases: 3. The CDR3 here is CASSIGLAGGTDTQYF. CDR3 bases: TGTGCCAGTAGTATAGGCCTAGCGGGAGGTACAGATACGCAGTATTTT.

The rearrangement joins TRBV27 to TRBJ2-7, with 10 bases fitting TRBD2. The CDR3 totals 15 residues. J was trimmed by 6 bases and V by 5 bases; bases with no gene match: 10. Germline V gives CDR1 MNHEY, CDR2 SMNVEV (reference sequence). CDR3 loop: CASSIILAGASEQYF. CDR3 sequence (DNA): TGTGCCAGCAGTATAATTCTAGCGGGAGCTTCCGAGCAGTACTTC.

The chain recombines TRBV9 with TRBJ2-3; 8 bases line up with TRBD1. This CDR3 has 16 residues. The ends lost 0 bases at V and 2 bases at J; junction bases unmatched: 5. Looked up from germline, CDR1 is SGDLS and CDR2 is YYNGEE. DNA of the CDR3: TGTGCCAGCAGCGTAGGACAGGGGCCCGACACAGATACGCAGTATTTT. Translating gives CASSVGQGPDTDTQYF. The full variable domain, its missing parts supplied by reference TRBV9 and TRBJ2-3, is DSGVTQTPKHLITATGQRVTLRCSPRSGDLSVYWYQQSLDQGLQFLIQYYNGEERAKGNILERFSAQQFPDLHSELNLSSLELGDSALYFCASSVGQGPDTDTQYFGPGTRLTVL.

The chain employs TRBV28 and TRBJ2-3; 7 nucleotides match TRBD1. From germline, CDR1 is MDHEN and CDR2 SYDVKM. The V gene end was trimmed by 2 bases and the J gene end by 1 base; junction bases not matched to a gene: 0. The CDR3 has 14 residues. CDR3: CASSLDRGTDTQYF. The CDR3 DNA sequence: TGTGCCAGCAGTTTAGACAGGGGCACAGATACGCAGTATTTT.

The CDR3 region has the DNA TGTGCCAGCAGCCCAGCCGGGTCCGGCGGTGAGCAGTTCTTC. It encodes CASSPAGSGGEQFF. This sequence joins TRBV9 and TRBJ2-1; unclear D gene. This CDR3 is built from 14 residues. The ends were cut back, 4 bases at V and 9 bases at J, with 17 bases in the middle. In germline, CDR1 is SGDLS, CDR2 YYNGEE.

This sequence joins TRBV27 and TRBJ1-1; 8 nucleotides line up with TRBD1. CDR1 and CDR2 (germline): MNHEY, SMNVEV (reference sequence). The V segment lost 6 bases and the J segment 4 bases; nucleotides outside the gene matches: 4. The CDR3 contains 13 residues. The CDR3 DNA sequence: TGTGCCAGCAGGTACACAGGGGGCACTGAAGCTTTCTTT. It translates to CASRYTGGTEAFF.

V gene TRBV6-2 or TRBV6-3 combines with J gene TRBJ1-5; tentatively, D is TRBD1 (5 bases). CDR3 size: 18 residues. V dropped 0 bases and J dropped 7 bases, with 22 bases sitting between them. CDR1 and CDR2 from the germline V gene are MNHEY and SVGEGT. CDR3 in amino acids: CASSYSAPQGGVIQPQHF. Written as DNA, the CDR3 is TGTGCCAGCAGTTACTCGGCACCTCAGGGAGGGGTTATCCAGCCCCAGCATTTT.

This chain connects TRBV19 to TRBJ2-1; the D is unclear. CDR3 length equals 16 residues. Trimming took off 5 bases at V and 0 bases at J, with 14 bases between the two ends. CDR1 is LNHDA, CDR2 SQIVND, per germline (reference sequence). The CDR3 DNA sequence: TGTGCCAGTAGTCATATTGGAACTAACTCCTACAATGAGCAGTTCTTC. Amino acid sequence: CASSHIGTNSYNEQFF.

This sequence joins TRBV5-1 and TRBJ2-7; 9 nucleotides line up with TRBD1. The CDR3 runs to 14 residues. Per germline, CDR1 SGHRS and CDR2 YFSETQ. The trim removed 4 bases at V and 6 bases at J, leaving 8 bases unmatched. DNA of the CDR3: TGCGCCAGCAGCACGGGACAGGGTATGTTCGAGCAGTACTTC. Encoded protein: CASSTGQGMFEQYF.

The chain has TRBV6-5 and TRBJ1-2, with a weak D call TRBD1 (6 bases). The V gene lost 2 bases and the J gene lost 4 bases, with 11 bases spanning the gap. CDR3 length: 14 amino acids. Germline CDR1 MNHEY, CDR2 SVGAGI. The CDR3 sequence: CASSYGGMVYGYTF. Here the CDR3 DNA reads TGTGCCAGCAGTTACGGGGGCATGGTCTATGGCTACACCTTC.

This chain uses TRBV28 with TRBJ2-7, with 7 positions matching TRBD1. The length of the CDR3 is 15 residues. The germline V gene encodes CDR1 MDHEN and CDR2 SYDVKM. V gave up 2 bases and J gave up 2 bases; unmatched junction bases: 6. CDR3 bases: TGTGCCAGCAGTTTAAATCCCACAGGGGCCTACGAGCAGTACTTC. It translates to CASSLNPTGAYEQYF.

This sequence joins TRBV14 and TRBJ1-2; 7 nucleotides agree with TRBD1. V trimming: 3 bases; J trimming: 4 bases; junction bases outside the gene matches: 11. CDR3 length: 16 amino acids. The V gene's germline CDR1 is SGHDN and CDR2 FVKESK. DNA for the CDR3: TGTGCCAGCAGCCAGGGTGTGACAGGGAAGGGCTATGGCTACACCTTC. Protein: CASSQGVTGKGYGYTF.

V is TRBV19 and J is TRBJ1-2, with D possibly matching TRBD1 (6 bases). The germline V gene has CDR1 LNHDA and CDR2 SQIVND (reference sequence). V shed 2 bases and J shed 7 bases, with 20 bases lying between them. There are 16 residues in the CDR3. CDR3 amino acids: CASSITGRGKGSGYTF. The CDR3 DNA follows: TGTGCCAGTAGTATAACGGGCAGGGGCAAAGGTAGTGGCTACACCTTC.

The chain has TRBV5-1 and TRBJ1-3; 9 bases map to TRBD1. V lost 6 bases and J lost 11; bases outside the gene matches: 15. CDR3 length: 15 amino acids. The germline V gene encodes CDR1 SGHRS and CDR2 YFSETQ. The CDR3 sequence: CASTPSRPGQGSIYF. The CDR3 bases are TGCGCCAGCACCCCTTCCAGGCCCGGACAGGGGTCCATATATTTT.

The rearrangement uses TRBV24-1 and TRBJ2-3; the match to TRBD2 covers 10 bases. The germline CDR1 and CDR2 sequences are KGHDR and SFDVKD. The CDR3 totals 16 residues. Unmatched junction bases numbered 3, after V lost 3 bases and J lost 1 base. Here the CDR3 DNA reads TGTGCCACCAGTGATCCTCTAGCGGGGGGCACAGATACGCAGTATTTT. Translating it yields CATSDPLAGGTDTQYF.

The rearrangement joins TRBV6-5 to TRBJ1-2; weak D call: TRBD1 (6 bases). Germline loops: CDR1 MNHEY, CDR2 SVGAGI. Trimming shortened V by 0 bases and J by 1 base, and 9 bases separated the two germline ends. The CDR3 length is 15 residues. CDR3 DNA: TGTGCCAGCAGTTACTCAGGGGGTAGTAACTATGGCTACACCTTC. Translating it yields CASSYSGGSNYGYTF.